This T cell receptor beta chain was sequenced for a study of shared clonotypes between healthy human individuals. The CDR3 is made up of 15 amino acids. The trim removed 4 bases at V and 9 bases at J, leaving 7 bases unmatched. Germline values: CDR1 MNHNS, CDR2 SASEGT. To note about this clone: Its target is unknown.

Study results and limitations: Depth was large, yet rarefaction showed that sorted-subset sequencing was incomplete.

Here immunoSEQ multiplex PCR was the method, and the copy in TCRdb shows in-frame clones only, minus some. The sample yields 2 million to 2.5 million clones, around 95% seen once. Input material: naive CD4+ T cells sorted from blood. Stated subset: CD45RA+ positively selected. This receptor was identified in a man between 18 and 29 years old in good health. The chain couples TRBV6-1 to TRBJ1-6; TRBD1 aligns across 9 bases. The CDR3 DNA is TGTGCCAGCAGTGGGGGACAGGGACGAAGTTCACCCCTCCACTTT. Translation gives CASSGGQGRSSPLHF.